Each of the 7 T cell receptor beta chains below was sequenced from the same sample in a study of radiation and T cells in renal cell carcinoma. The time point denotes: blood 4 weeks post-SBRT, at nephrectomy. Treatment reported: 15 Gy SBRT to primary tumor, nephrectomy 4 weeks later. The assay was immunoSEQ multiplex PCR, and TCRdb's table has in-frame clones only and misses some. This sample has about 170,000 clones, with less than 90% found just once. The source was blood, collected from a patient whose treatment included radiotherapy and nephrectomy. The receptors were gathered from a woman aged 45-60 years with renal cell carcinoma.

The CDR3: CASMGSYSNQPQHF. The DNA of the CDR3 is TGTGCCAGCATGGGCAGCTATAGCAATCAGCCCCAGCATTTT. The rearrangement links TRBV6-1 to TRBJ1-5; D ambiguous. CDR3 length equals 14 residues. Germline loops: CDR1 MNHNS, CDR2 SASEGT. The V end was cut by 7 bases, the J end by 0 bases, with 10 bases between.

This chain connects TRBV7-9 to TRBJ1-2, with D maybe TRBD1 (5 bases). Germline CDR1 reads SEHNR; CDR2 reads FQNEAQ (reference sequence). V lost 5 bases and J 8 bases, leaving 18 bases between the germline ends. This CDR3 contains 14 residues. In nucleotides, the CDR3 is TGTGCCAGCAGCAACAACACCGGGGCGAAAGGCTACACCTTC. Amino acids: CASSNNTGAKGYTF.

CDR3 sequence: CASKAGYEQYF. The CDR3, as DNA: TGTGCCAGCAAGGCAGGCTACGAGCAGTACTTC. This chain connects TRBV6-5 to TRBJ2-7; D is uncertain. Per the germline V gene, CDR1 is MNHEY and CDR2 is SVGAGI. The V and J ends lost 7 bases and 3 bases respectively, with 7 bases between them. This CDR3 spans 11 amino acids.

There are a few counts of this clone. The rearrangement joins TRBV7-9 to TRBJ2-7; 8 positions match TRBD1. CDR3 length: 12 amino acids. J was trimmed by 4 bases and V by 5 bases; bases with no gene match: 1. Germline CDR1 and CDR2: SEHNR and FQNEAQ (reference sequence). Here the CDR3 reads CASSGTGYEQYF. DNA for the CDR3: TGTGCCAGCAGCGGGACAGGTTACGAGCAGTACTTC.

The genes are TRBV6-1 and TRBJ2-7; 7 nucleotides match TRBD1. This CDR3 has 12 residues. V lost 10 bases to trimming and J lost 3 bases; unmatched junction nucleotides: 6. CDR1 is MNHNS and CDR2 is SASEGT in the germline V gene. The CDR3 is CATRDSYYEQYF. CDR3 bases: TGTGCCACCCGGGACAGCTACTACGAGCAGTACTTC.

V usage is TRBV4-3 and J usage is TRBJ1-4; 8 positions agree with TRBD1. From germline, CDR1 is LGHNA and CDR2 YSLEER. The CDR3 has 17 amino acids. V trimming: 4 bases; J trimming: 4 bases; junction bases outside the gene matches: 11. CDR3 sequence: CASSPTEQGAGNEKLFF. The CDR3 DNA sequence: TGCGCCAGCAGCCCGACCGAGCAGGGGGCGGGTAATGAAAAACTGTTTTTT.

About this clone: Other DNA sequences in this sample translate to the same CDR3. The chain recombines TRBV7-9 with TRBJ2-7; TRBD2 aligns across 7 bases. In germline, CDR1 is SEHNR, CDR2 FQNEAQ (reference sequence). After removal of 0 bases from V and 4 bases from J, the junction contained 3 bases not matched to a gene. The CDR3 runs 14 residues. CDR3 sequence reads: CASSLAGGSYEQYF. The CDR3 DNA is TGTGCCAGCAGCTTAGCGGGGGGGTCATACGAGCAGTACTTC.